Shown below are 24 T cell receptor beta chains from a single sample sequenced in a study of blood T cell repertoires in COVID-19. TCRdb's copy holds only in-frame clones and misses some; the assay was immunoSEQ multiplex PCR. The table includes about 160,000 clones, around four fifths detected once. The specimen sequenced was peripheral blood. Source of these receptors: a man aged 65 to 79 with acute or convalescent COVID-19.

The J gene is TRBJ2-1, the V gene TRBV25-1; no definite D call. This CDR3 has 13 residues. Germline V gene lookup returns CDR1 MGHDK and CDR2 SYGVNS. V shed 3 bases and J shed 5 bases, with 8 bases lying between them. In DNA form, the CDR3 reads TGTGCCAGCAGTGAGTCAGTGAACAATGAGCAGTTCTTC. Translated, it gives CASSESVNNEQFF.

The chain carries TRBV1 and TRBJ2-1; TRBD1 reflects the table's D call only, with no check against the DNA. TRBV1 is shown as a pseudogene. The length of the CDR3 is 17 residues. The CDR3 loop is CTSSPRSGRGRGDEQFF. In DNA, the CDR3 is TGCACCAGCAGCCCCCGATCGGGGCGGGGCAGGGGGGATGAGCAGTTCTTC.

This clone was seen more than once but under ten times. This chain joins TRBV19 and TRBJ1-2; 9 bases are a match to TRBD1. This CDR3 comprises 17 residues. Germline CDR1 LNHDA, CDR2 SQIVND (reference sequence). Trimming took 0 bases from V and 4 from J; bases not matched to a gene: 9. CDR3 coding DNA: TGTGCCAGTAGTATAGACGGGACAGGGATGGATGGCTATGGCTACACCTTC. Protein sequence: CASSIDGTGMDGYGYTF.

V usage is TRBV2 and J usage is TRBJ2-6, with a weak D call TRBD1 (5 bases). Germline V lookup: CDR1 SNHLY, CDR2 FYNNEI. V was cut by 2 bases and J by 4 bases, with 9 bases left in between. The CDR3 is made up of 15 amino acids. The CDR3 sequence is CASSETPGGANVLTF. The CDR3 DNA sequence: TGTGCCAGCAGTGAAACGCCAGGGGGGGCCAACGTCCTGACTTTC.

This chain uses TRBV10-3 with TRBJ2-1, with 13 bases aligning to TRBD2. CDR1 and CDR2 from the germline V gene are ENHRY and SYGVKD. This CDR3 has 13 residues. The V gene end was trimmed by 4 bases and the J gene end by 13 bases; junction bases not matched to a gene: 4. This CDR3 is CAISGTSGGEQFF. Here the CDR3 DNA reads TGTGCCATCAGTGGGACTAGCGGGGGCGAACAGTTCTTC.

This sequence joins TRBV5-1 and TRBJ2-5; 12 nucleotides align to TRBD2. The length of the CDR3 is 17 residues. Per the germline V gene, CDR1 is SGHRS and CDR2 is YFSETQ. V was pared by 5 bases and J by 4 bases, with 12 bases of the junction left unmatched. The CDR3 reads CASSSSGGASVRETQYF. The CDR3 DNA is TGCGCCAGCAGTTCTAGCGGGGGGGCCTCGGTCCGAGAGACCCAGTACTTC. Supplemented by reference TRBV5-1 and TRBJ2-5, the full variable domain reads KAGVTQTPRYLIKTRGQQVTLSCSPISGHRSVSWYQQTPGQGLQFLFEYFSETQRNKGNFPGRFSGRQFSNSRSEMNVSTLELGDSALYLCASSSSGGASVRETQYFGPGTRLLVL.

Here the CDR3 reads CASSPQDRGVSTDTQYF. The CDR3 DNA sequence: TGTGCCAGCAGCCCGCAGGACAGGGGCGTAAGCACAGATACGCAGTATTTT. This chain links TRBV11-2 with TRBJ2-3, with 9 bases matching TRBD1. CDR1 SGHAT and CDR2 FQNNGV come from the germline V gene. The CDR3 totals 17 residues. Germline trimming cut 5 bases from V and 0 bases from J; bases unmatched to any gene: 9. The variable domain in full, completed from reference TRBV11-2 and TRBJ2-3, reads EAGVAQSPRYKIIEKRQSVAFWCNPISGHATLYWYQQILGQGPKLLIQFQNNGVVDDSQLPKDRFSAERLKGVDSTLKIQPAKLEDSAVYLCASSPQDRGVSTDTQYFGPGTRLTVL.

The chain employs TRBV11-2 and TRBJ2-3, with D maybe TRBD2 (5 bases). The CDR3 spans 14 residues. Germline V gene lookup returns CDR1 SGHAT and CDR2 FQNNGV. With 1 base removed from V and 4 bases from J, the gap between germline ends came to 9 bases. The CDR3 loop reads CASSLGRGPDTQYF. The CDR3 DNA reads as TGTGCCAGCAGCTTAGGTCGAGGGCCAGATACGCAGTATTTT.

This chain links TRBV6-5 with TRBJ2-1; TRBD2 agrees at 12 bases. Germline CDR1 MNHEY, CDR2 SVGAGI. This CDR3 contains 14 residues. The trim removed 8 bases at V and 10 bases at J, leaving 9 bases unmatched. The DNA of the CDR3 is TGTGCCAGCGGAAGACTAGCGGGGGATTCGGAGCAGTTCTTC. Its protein is CASGRLAGDSEQFF.

The rearrangement links TRBV5-1 to TRBJ2-7; D possibly corresponds to TRBD1 (7 bases). The germline CDR1 and CDR2 sequences are SGHRS and YFSETQ. Trimming took off 2 bases at V and 3 bases at J, with 15 bases between the two ends. The CDR3 is 15 amino acids. CDR3 coding DNA: TGCGCCAGCAGCTTATCAGGGGGGTCGATCTACGAGCAGTACTTC. Its translation is CASSLSGGSIYEQYF.

This chain links TRBV25-1 with TRBJ1-4; 7 bases are shared with TRBD1. The CDR3 covers 14 residues. Per germline, CDR1 MGHDK and CDR2 SYGVNS. V dropped 3 bases and J dropped 8; count of bases not matched to a gene: 6. CDR3 nucleotides: TGTGCCAGCAGTGACGACAGGGCAAAGGAAAAACTGTTTTTT. Its translation: CASSDDRAKEKLFF.

V is TRBV3-1 (or the pseudogene TRBV3-2) and J is TRBJ2-1; D gene unclear. This CDR3 has 13 residues. The germline CDR1 and CDR2 sequences are LGHDT and YNNKEL (reference sequence). V dropped 8 bases and J dropped 3 bases, with 11 bases sitting between them. The CDR3 DNA reads as TGTGCCAGCGCGAAGAATAACTACAATGAGCAGTTCTTC. Its protein is CASAKNNYNEQFF.

The gene calls are TRBV19 and TRBJ2-5; 10 positions match TRBD2. CDR3 length equals 16 residues. V gave up 5 bases and J gave up 4 bases; unmatched junction bases: 10. Germline V gives CDR1 LNHDA, CDR2 SQIVND (reference sequence). CDR3 amino acids: CASSASRAGGRETQYF. CDR3 sequence (DNA): TGTGCCAGTAGTGCCAGCAGAGCGGGGGGGCGAGAGACCCAGTACTTC.

The gene calls are TRBV7-9 and TRBJ1-1, with D unclear. CDR1 and CDR2 (germline): SEHNR, FQNEAQ (reference sequence). CDR3 length: 16 amino acids. V was pared by 1 base and J by 0 bases, with 12 bases between. As DNA, the CDR3 is TGTGCCAGCAGCTTAGACCGCAGTTCCCTGAACACTGAAGCTTTCTTT. This encodes CASSLDRSSLNTEAFF.

The V call is TRBV5-4, the J call TRBJ1-1; TRBD1 matches 8 bases. Germline V lookup: CDR1 SGHNT, CDR2 YYREEE (reference sequence). V trimming: 2 bases; J trimming: 4 bases; junction bases outside the gene matches: 4. The CDR3 extends over 14 amino acids. The CDR3 sequence is CASSFLTGVTEAFF. The CDR3 DNA reads TGTGCCAGCAGCTTCTTGACAGGGGTCACTGAAGCTTTCTTT.

The J gene is TRBJ2-3, the V gene TRBV24-1; 9 nucleotides align to TRBD1. CDR3 length: 16 residues. Unmatched junction bases numbered 5, after V lost 3 bases and J lost 2 bases. Germline V gene sequence: CDR1 KGHDR, CDR2 SFDVKD. The CDR3 nucleotides read TGTGCCACCAGTGATACGGGACAGGGAAACACAGATACGCAGTATTTT. Translating gives CATSDTGQGNTDTQYF.

This clone was counted a few times. The chain couples TRBV2 to TRBJ2-7; TRBD1 matches 9 bases. The CDR3 contains 15 residues. Per germline, CDR1 SNHLY and CDR2 FYNNEI. V shed 5 bases and J 3 bases; nucleotides not matched to a gene: 8. The CDR3 loop is CASSLDRGAFYEQYF. For the CDR3, the DNA is TGTGCCAGCAGTCTAGACAGGGGGGCTTTCTACGAGCAGTACTTC.

A few counts support this clone. This chain links TRBV11-1 with TRBJ2-1; D gene unclear. The V end lost 9 bases, the J end lost 7 bases, and 10 bases lay between the germline ends. CDR3 length equals 11 residues. CDR1 is SGHAT and CDR2 is FQDESV in the germline V gene (reference sequence). CDR3 coding DNA: TGTGCCAGTAGTAATACGAATGAGCAGTTCTTC. Protein product: CASSNTNEQFF.

This clone was counted a few times. J is TRBJ2-3 and V is TRBV19, with 10 bases matching TRBD2. Germline V gene data show CDR1 as LNHDA and CDR2 as SQIVND (reference sequence). The CDR3 length is 15 residues. V lost 7 bases and J lost 7; bases outside the gene matches: 11. CDR3 in amino acids: CASTAGGHGLHTQYF. The CDR3 DNA sequence: TGTGCCAGTACAGCGGGAGGGCACGGTTTGCATACGCAGTATTTT.

The V gene is TRBV3-1 (or the pseudogene TRBV3-2), the J gene TRBJ1-2, with D unresolved. This CDR3 has 14 amino acids. Between the trimmed V and J ends, which lost 3 bases and 2 bases, there was a span of 10 bases. Germline V gene sequence: CDR1 LGHDT, CDR2 YNNKEL (reference sequence). The CDR3 sequence: CASSHPGLNYGYTF. CDR3 DNA: TGTGCCAGCAGCCACCCCGGACTGAACTATGGCTACACCTTC.

The chain has TRBV7-3 and TRBJ2-1; TRBD2 aligns across 12 bases. With 5 bases clipped from V and 5 bases from J, the junction kept 10 bases outside the gene matches. The germline V gene encodes CDR1 SGHTA and CDR2 FQGTGA. The CDR3 totals 17 residues. CDR3 residues: CASSIMPSGRAHNEQFF. DNA of the CDR3: TGTGCCAGCAGCATCATGCCTAGCGGGAGGGCCCACAATGAGCAGTTCTTC.

The rearrangement joins TRBV4-1 to TRBJ2-2; D might be TRBD1 (5 bases). Germline assignment: CDR1 MGHRA and CDR2 YSYEKL. V dropped 0 bases and J dropped 1 base, with 12 bases sitting between them. The CDR3 sequence is 17 residues long. The CDR3 is CASSQDGAVRNTGELFF. The DNA of the CDR3 is TGCGCCAGCAGCCAAGATGGGGCGGTCAGGAACACCGGGGAGCTGTTTTTT.

V is TRBV18 and J is TRBJ1-2, with 7 bases that match TRBD1. The CDR3 runs to 13 residues. The V segment lost 3 bases and the J segment 6 bases; nucleotides outside the gene matches: 4. Germline V gives CDR1 KGHSH, CDR2 LQKENI. Here the CDR3 DNA reads TGTGCCAGCTCACCGGACAGGATCGATGGCTACACCTTC. Amino acid sequence: CASSPDRIDGYTF.

The chain is built from TRBV6-5 and TRBJ1-2; D gene unclear. CDR3 length: 13 amino acids. Germline assignment: CDR1 MNHEY and CDR2 SVGAGI. Deletions cut 8 bases from V and 0 bases from J, with 10 bases between. CDR3 sequence: CASSGETNYGYTF. The CDR3 DNA is TGTGCCAGCTCCGGAGAGACTAACTATGGCTACACCTTC.